The 7 T cell receptor beta chains listed next were all sequenced from one sample in a study of blood T cell repertoires in COVID-19 (TCRdb year 2020). Library prep was done by the immunoSEQ multiplex PCR assay. The clones in this table, taken by TCRdb from immuneACCESS, are in-frame only. Not every clone is retained; where verified, under half of the shortfall comes from an unresolved V gene, and the cause of the rest is unknown. Counted in this sample were more than 300,000 clones; more than 85% of them appeared once. About 18% of the sample is held by the ten biggest clonotypes. Material for sequencing was PBMCs or T cells enriched from blood (not recorded which). These receptors all come from a woman in her 30s who had recovered from COVID-19.

The chain joins TRBV19 to TRBJ2-2, with 11 positions matching TRBD1. CDR1 and CDR2 from the germline V gene are LNHDA and SQIVND (reference sequence). The trim removed 5 bases at V and 9 bases at J, leaving 11 bases unmatched. The CDR3 is 16 amino acids. For the CDR3, the DNA is TGTGCCAGTAGTTTCCTGGGACAGGGGGTTACCAGGGAGCTGTTTTTT. Encoded protein: CASSFLGQGVTRELFF.

The chain has TRBV5-1 and TRBJ1-2; 8 bases agree with TRBD1. The trim removed 3 bases at V and 6 bases at J, leaving 4 bases unmatched. This CDR3 is 13 amino acids long. CDR1 and CDR2 (germline): SGHRS, YFSETQ. The CDR3 bases are TGCGCCAGCAGCTCGTCAGGGGGCCATGGCTACACCTTC. This translates into CASSSSGGHGYTF. The full variable domain, rest sourced from reference TRBV5-1 and TRBJ1-2, is KAGVTQTPRYLIKTRGQQVTLSCSPISGHRSVSWYQQTPGQGLQFLFEYFSETQRNKGNFPGRFSGRQFSNSRSEMNVSTLELGDSALYLCASSSSGGHGYTFGSGTRLTVV.

The V call is TRBV5-4, the J call TRBJ2-7; unclear D gene. This CDR3 is built from 15 residues. CDR1 and CDR2 from the germline V gene are SGHNT and YYREEE (reference sequence). Trimming took 4 bases from V and 1 from J, leaving 15 bases between them. The CDR3 here is CASSPAALGSYEQYF. The CDR3 DNA reads TGTGCCAGCAGCCCGGCGGCCTTGGGTTCCTACGAGCAGTACTTC. The whole variable domain, remainder taken from reference TRBV5-4 and TRBJ2-7, is ETGVTQSPTHLIKTRGQQVTLRCSSQSGHNTVSWYQQALGQGPQFIFQYYREEENGRGNFPPRFSGLQFPNYSSELNVNALELDDSALYLCASSPAALGSYEQYFGPGTRLTVT.

The chain combines TRBV28 with TRBJ1-2; 8 nucleotides match TRBD1. CDR1 and CDR2 from the germline V gene are MDHEN and SYDVKM. The length of the CDR3 is 14 residues. J gave up 4 bases and V 5 bases, and 6 bases lay outside the gene matches. In DNA, the CDR3 is TGTGCCAGCAGTATCTCCAGGGGGCCCTATGGCTACACCTTC. Its protein product is CASSISRGPYGYTF.

V gene TRBV4-2 combines with J gene TRBJ2-7, with a weak D call TRBD1 (6 bases). V lost 4 bases, J lost 0 bases, and 13 bases lay in between. Germline V gene lookup returns CDR1 LGHNA and CDR2 YNFKEQ. The CDR3 spans 15 residues. The CDR3 loop reads CASSPKMGASYEQYF. CDR3 in DNA: TGTGCCAGCAGCCCCAAGATGGGGGCCTCCTACGAGCAGTACTTC.

This clone was observed a single time. This chain links TRBV10-2 with TRBJ1-2; 8 bases are shared with TRBD1. The V gene end was trimmed by 8 bases and the J gene end by 10 bases; junction bases not matched to a gene: 9. The CDR3 is 12 residues long. From germline, CDR1 is WSHSY and CDR2 SAAADI. In DNA form, the CDR3 reads TGCGCCAGCGGGGACAGGTTGGATGTCTACACCTTC. It specifies CASGDRLDVYTF.

This clone was observed a handful of times. The V and J genes are TRBV6-1 and TRBJ1-1; D perhaps matches TRBD1 (6 bases). Germline V lookup: CDR1 MNHNS, CDR2 SASEGT. V was pared by 0 bases and J by 4 bases, with 12 bases between. The CDR3 loop spans 15 amino acids. The CDR3 DNA reads TGTGCCAGCAGTGAAGCAACAGGGATCGGCACTGAAGCTTTCTTT. Its protein is CASSEATGIGTEAFF.